Detailed here is one TCR beta chain. This sample was taken from a study of blood T cell repertoires in COVID-19. TCRdb's copy holds only in-frame clones and misses some; the assay was immunoSEQ multiplex PCR. Here the sample spans roughly 250,000 clones, approximately 82% being singletons. What was sequenced was peripheral blood. The sequence derives from a woman aged 80 or over with active or convalescent COVID-19.

Written as DNA, the CDR3 is TGCGCCAGCAGCCGCCAGGCCGGGACAGGCCGCACAGATACGCAGTATTTT. Translating it yields CASSRQAGTGRTDTQYF. The J gene is TRBJ2-3, the V gene TRBV4-1; 8 positions agree with TRBD1. Germline-derived CDR1 and CDR2 are MGHRA and YSYEKL. The CDR3 runs 17 residues. Unmatched junction bases numbered 10, after V lost 4 bases and J lost 1 base.